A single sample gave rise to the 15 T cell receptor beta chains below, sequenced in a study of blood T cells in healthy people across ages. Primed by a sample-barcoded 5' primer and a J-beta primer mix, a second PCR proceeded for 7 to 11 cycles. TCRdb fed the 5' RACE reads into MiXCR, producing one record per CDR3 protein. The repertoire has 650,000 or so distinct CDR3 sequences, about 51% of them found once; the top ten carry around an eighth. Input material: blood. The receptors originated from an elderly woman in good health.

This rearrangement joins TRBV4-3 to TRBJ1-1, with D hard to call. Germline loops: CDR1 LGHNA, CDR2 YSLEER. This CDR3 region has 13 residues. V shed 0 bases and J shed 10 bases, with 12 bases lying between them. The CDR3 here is CASSQEGSGVAFF. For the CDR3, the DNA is TGCGCCAGCAGCCAAGAGGGGTCCGGGGTAGCTTTCTTT.

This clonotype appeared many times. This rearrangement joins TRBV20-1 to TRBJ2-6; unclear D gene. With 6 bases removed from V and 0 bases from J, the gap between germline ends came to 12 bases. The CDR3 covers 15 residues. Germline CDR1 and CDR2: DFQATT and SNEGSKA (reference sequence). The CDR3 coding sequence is TGCAGTGCCCTGGAAGCCGACTCTGGGGCCAACGTCCTGACTTTC. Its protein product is CSALEADSGANVLTF.

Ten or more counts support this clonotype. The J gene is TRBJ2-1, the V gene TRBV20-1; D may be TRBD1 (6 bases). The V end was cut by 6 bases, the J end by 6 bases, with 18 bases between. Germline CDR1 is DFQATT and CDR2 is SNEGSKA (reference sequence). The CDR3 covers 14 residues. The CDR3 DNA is TGCAGTGCGATACGGGACATCCGGATCAATGAGCAGTTCTTC. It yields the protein CSAIRDIRINEQFF.

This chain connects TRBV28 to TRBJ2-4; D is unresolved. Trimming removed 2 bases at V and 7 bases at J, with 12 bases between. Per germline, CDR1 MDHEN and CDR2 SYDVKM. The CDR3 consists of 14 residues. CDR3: CASSLPPPLNIQYF. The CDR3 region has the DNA TGTGCCAGCAGTTTACCCCCTCCCCTCAACATTCAGTACTTC.

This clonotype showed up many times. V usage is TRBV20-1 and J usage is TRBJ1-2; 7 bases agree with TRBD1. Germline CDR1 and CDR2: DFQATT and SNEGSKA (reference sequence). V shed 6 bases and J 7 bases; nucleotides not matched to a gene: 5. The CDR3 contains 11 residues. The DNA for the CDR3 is TGCAGTGCAACAGGGGAAGCTGGCTACACCTTC. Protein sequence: CSATGEAGYTF.

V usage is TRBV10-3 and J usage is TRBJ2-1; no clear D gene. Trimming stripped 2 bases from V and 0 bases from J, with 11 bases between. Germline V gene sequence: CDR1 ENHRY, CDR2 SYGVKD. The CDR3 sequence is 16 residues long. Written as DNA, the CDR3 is TGTGCCATCAGTGAGGTACAGCTGATCTCCTACAATGAGCAGTTCTTC. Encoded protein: CAISEVQLISYNEQFF.

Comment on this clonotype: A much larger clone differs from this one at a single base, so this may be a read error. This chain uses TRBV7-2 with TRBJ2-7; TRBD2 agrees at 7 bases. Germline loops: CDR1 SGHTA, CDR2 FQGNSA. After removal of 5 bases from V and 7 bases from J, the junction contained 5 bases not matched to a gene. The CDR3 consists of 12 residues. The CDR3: CASSREGNEQYF. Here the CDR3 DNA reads TGTGCCAGCAGCAGGGAGGGAAATGAGCAGTACTTC.

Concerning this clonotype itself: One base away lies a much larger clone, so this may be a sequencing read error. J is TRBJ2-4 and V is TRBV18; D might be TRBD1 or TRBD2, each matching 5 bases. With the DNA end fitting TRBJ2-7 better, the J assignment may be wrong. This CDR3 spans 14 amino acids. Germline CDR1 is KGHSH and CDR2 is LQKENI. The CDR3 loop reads CASSPTGRYYEQYF. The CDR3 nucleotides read TGTGCCAGCTCACCAACGGGGCGCTACTACGAGCAGTACTTC.

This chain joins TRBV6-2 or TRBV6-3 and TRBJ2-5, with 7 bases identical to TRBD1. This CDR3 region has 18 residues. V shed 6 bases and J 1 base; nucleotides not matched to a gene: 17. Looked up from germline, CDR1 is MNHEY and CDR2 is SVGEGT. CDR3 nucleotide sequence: TGTGCCAGCAGCCAACGCCCCGGGACAGCGATCTTCCAAGAGACCCAGTACTTC. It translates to CASSQRPGTAIFQETQYF.

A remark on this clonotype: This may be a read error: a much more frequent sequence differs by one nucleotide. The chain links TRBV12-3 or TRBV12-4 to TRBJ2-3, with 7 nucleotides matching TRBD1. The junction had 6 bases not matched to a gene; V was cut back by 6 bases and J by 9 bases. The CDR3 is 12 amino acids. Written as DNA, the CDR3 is TGTGCCAGCAGAGTGACAGGGTCAACGCAGTATTTT. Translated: CASRVTGSTQYF.

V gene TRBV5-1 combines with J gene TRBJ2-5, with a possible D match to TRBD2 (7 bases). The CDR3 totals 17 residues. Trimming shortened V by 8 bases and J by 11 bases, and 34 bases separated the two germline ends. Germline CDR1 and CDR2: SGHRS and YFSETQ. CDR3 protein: CASALGGRQVRLNEQYF. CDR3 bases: TGCGCCAGTGCTTTGGGCGGGAGACAGGTCCGGCTCAATGAGCAGTACTTC.

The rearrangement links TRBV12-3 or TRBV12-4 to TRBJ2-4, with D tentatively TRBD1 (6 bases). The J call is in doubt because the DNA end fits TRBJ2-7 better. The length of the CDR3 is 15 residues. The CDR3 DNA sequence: TGTGCCAGCAGTCCCCGGGACAAGAGCTACTACGAGCAGTACTTC. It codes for CASSPRDKSYYEQYF.

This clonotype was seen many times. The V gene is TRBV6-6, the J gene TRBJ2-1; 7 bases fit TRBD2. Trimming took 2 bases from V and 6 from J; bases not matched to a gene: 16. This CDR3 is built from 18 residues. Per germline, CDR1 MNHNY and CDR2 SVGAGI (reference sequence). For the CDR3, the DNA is TGTGCCAGCAGTTACCGCGGGAGACAACCGGTTTCACGCAATGAGCAGTTCTTC. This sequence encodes CASSYRGRQPVSRNEQFF.

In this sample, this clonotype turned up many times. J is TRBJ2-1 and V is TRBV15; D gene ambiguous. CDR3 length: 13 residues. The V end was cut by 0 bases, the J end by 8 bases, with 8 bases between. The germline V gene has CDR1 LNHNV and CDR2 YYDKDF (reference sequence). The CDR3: CATSRDSGDEQFF. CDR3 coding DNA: TGTGCCACCAGCAGAGATTCGGGCGATGAGCAGTTCTTC.

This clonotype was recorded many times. For the CDR3, the DNA is TGTGCCATCAGTGATGGAGAATTAGCCAAAAACATTCAGTACTTC. Encoded protein: CAISDGELAKNIQYF. J is TRBJ2-4 and V is TRBV10-3, with D hard to call. V lost 3 bases and J lost 0, with 9 bases in between. The CDR3 is 15 residues long. CDR1 ENHRY and CDR2 SYGVKD come from the germline V gene.